What follows describes a single T cell receptor (beta chain). Antigen specificity is unknown. The record originates from a study of blood T cells in healthy people across ages. Findings and caveats of the study: With unsorted PBMCs, a conclusive comparison of naive versus antigen-experienced cells was not possible. Strong correlation existed between TCR beta diversity and naive T cell percentage.

PCR was performed a second time for about 6 to 12 cycles using a sample-barcoded 5' primer and a J-beta primer mix. From the 5' RACE reads, TCRdb called clonotypes with MiXCR, one entry per CDR3 protein. The sample records about 1.4 million distinct CDR3 sequences, almost 60% being singletons. The CDR3 length is 14 residues. The V and J ends lost 1 base and 6 bases, in that order; junction bases with no gene match: 5. Germline V gives CDR1 SGHAT, CDR2 FQNNGV. J is TRBJ1-2 and V is TRBV11-2, with TRBD1 matching 7 bases. The sequence derives from a man between 18 and 29 years old in good health. Sequencing was carried out using blood. The CDR3 region has the DNA TGTGCCAGCAGCTTAGTCAGGGACAGCGATGGCTACACCTTC. It specifies CASSLVRDSDGYTF.